The following is a T cell receptor (beta chain) sequence with its context. Assay: immunoSEQ multiplex PCR; the TCRdb copy retains only in-frame clones and omits some. The sample has approximately 200,000 clones, approximately 86% seen once. This sample was included in a study of blood T cell repertoires in COVID-19. Study context: Specimens from acute and convalescent COVID-19 originated in the United States, Italy and Spain. Sources were T cells, B-cell-depleted T cells, or PBMCs; the material itself was cDNA or gDNA.

Self-reported history from a screening survey and questionnaire set each donor's cohort. Participants classified as exposed had met a COVID-19 case within 2 weeks before study entry. Trimming stripped 4 bases from V and 1 base from J, with 10 bases between. Germline loops: CDR1 LNHDA, CDR2 SQIVND (reference sequence). This CDR3 has 15 amino acids. The material sequenced was PBMCs or T cells enriched from blood (not recorded which). The chain couples TRBV19 to TRBJ1-4, with a possible D match to TRBD1 (5 bases). This sequence was found in a woman younger than 45 who had been exposed to COVID-19. CDR3 nucleotides: TGTGCCAGTAGTACTTTGACAGTAACTAATGAAAAACTGTTTTTT. It translates to CASSTLTVTNEKLFF.